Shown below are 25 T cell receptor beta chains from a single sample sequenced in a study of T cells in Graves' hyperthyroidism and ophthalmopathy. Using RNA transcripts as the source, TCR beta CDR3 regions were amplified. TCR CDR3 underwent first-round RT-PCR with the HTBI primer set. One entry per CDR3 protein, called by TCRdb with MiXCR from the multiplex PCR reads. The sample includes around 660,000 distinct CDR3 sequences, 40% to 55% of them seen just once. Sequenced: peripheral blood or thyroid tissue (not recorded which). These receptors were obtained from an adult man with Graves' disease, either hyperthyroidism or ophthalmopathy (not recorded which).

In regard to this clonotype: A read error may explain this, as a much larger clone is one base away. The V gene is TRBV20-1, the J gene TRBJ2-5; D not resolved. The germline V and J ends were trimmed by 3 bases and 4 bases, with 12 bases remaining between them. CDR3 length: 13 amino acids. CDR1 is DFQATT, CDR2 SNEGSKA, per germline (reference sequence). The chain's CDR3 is CSASYKDAETQYF. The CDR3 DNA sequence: TGCAGTGCTAGCTACAAGGACGCAGAGACCCAGTACTTC.

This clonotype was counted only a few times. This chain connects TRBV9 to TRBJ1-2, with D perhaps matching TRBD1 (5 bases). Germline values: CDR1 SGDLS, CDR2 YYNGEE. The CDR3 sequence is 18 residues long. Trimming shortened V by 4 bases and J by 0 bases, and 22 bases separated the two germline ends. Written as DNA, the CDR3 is TGTGCCAGCAGCCAAGATCTAAACCCAGGGCGAACTAACTATGGCTACACCTTC. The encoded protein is CASSQDLNPGRTNYGYTF.

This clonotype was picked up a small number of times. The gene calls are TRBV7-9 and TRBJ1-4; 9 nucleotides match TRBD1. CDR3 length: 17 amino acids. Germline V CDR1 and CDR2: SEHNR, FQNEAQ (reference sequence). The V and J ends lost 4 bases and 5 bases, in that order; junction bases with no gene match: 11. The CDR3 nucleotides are TGTGCCAGCAGCTCGACAGGGGGTAGCCGGTTAAATGAAAAACTGTTTTTT. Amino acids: CASSSTGGSRLNEKLFF.

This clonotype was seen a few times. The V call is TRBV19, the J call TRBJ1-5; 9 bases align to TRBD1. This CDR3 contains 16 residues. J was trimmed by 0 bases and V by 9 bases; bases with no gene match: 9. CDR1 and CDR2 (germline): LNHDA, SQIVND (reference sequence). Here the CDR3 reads CASRRTGAGSNQPQHF. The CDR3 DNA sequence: TGTGCCAGCAGAAGGACAGGGGCCGGTAGCAATCAGCCCCAGCATTTT.

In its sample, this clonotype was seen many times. The DNA for the CDR3 is TGCGCCAGCAGCTTGGTGACAGGGCCAGGCGGCACTGAAGCTTTCTTT. Translated: CASSLVTGPGGTEAFF. The rearrangement uses TRBV5-1 and TRBJ1-1, with 7 bases lining up with TRBD1. Looked up from germline, CDR1 is SGHRS and CDR2 is YFSETQ. There are 16 residues in the CDR3. V lost 0 bases and J lost 4; bases outside the gene matches: 9.

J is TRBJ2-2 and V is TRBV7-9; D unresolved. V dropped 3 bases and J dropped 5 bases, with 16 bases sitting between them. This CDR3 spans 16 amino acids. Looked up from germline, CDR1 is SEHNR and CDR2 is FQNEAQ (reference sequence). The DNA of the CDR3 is TGTGCCAGCAGCTTTTCCCTTACCGGGTCGACCGGGGAGCTGTTTTTT. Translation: CASSFSLTGSTGELFF.

In DNA form, the CDR3 reads TGCAGTGCTAGCGAGGACACCTCTGGAGAGACCCAGTACTTC. Translated, it gives CSASEDTSGETQYF. The chain couples TRBV20-1 to TRBJ2-5; D might be TRBD1 (5 bases). The CDR3 extends over 14 amino acids. Deletions cut 3 bases from V and 4 bases from J, with 15 bases between. Germline lookup yields CDR1 DFQATT and CDR2 SNEGSKA (reference sequence).

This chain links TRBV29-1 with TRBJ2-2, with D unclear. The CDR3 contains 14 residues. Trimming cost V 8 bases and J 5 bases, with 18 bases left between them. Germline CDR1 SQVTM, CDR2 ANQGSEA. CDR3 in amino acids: CSITGLGLTGELFF. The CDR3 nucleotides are TGCAGCATTACCGGGCTAGGGCTGACCGGGGAGCTGTTTTTT.

As DNA, the CDR3 is TGTGCCACCTACTTCGACAGGGAGGGCAATCAGCCCCAGCATTTT. Residues: CATYFDREGNQPQHF. The chain uses TRBV19 and TRBJ1-5, with 7 bases identical to TRBD1. The CDR3 sequence is 15 residues long. Trimming took 10 bases from V and 2 from J; bases not matched to a gene: 11. Germline V gene sequence: CDR1 LNHDA, CDR2 SQIVND (reference sequence).

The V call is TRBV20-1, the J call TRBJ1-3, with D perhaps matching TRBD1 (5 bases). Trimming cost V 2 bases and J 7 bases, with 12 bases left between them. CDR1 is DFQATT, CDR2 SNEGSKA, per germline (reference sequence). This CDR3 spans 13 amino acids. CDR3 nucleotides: TGCAGTGCTAGAAGGGGATCTCTTAACACCATATATTTT. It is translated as CSARRGSLNTIYF.

The CDR3 DNA reads as TGTGCCACCAGTGACGCCGGGACAGCTAAATCCGGGGAGCTGTTTTTT. It specifies CATSDAGTAKSGELFF. V and J are TRBV24-1 and TRBJ2-2; 7 bases align to TRBD1. CDR1 and CDR2 from the germline V gene are KGHDR and SFDVKD. J gave up 6 bases and V 4 bases, and 10 bases lay outside the gene matches. The CDR3 runs 16 residues.

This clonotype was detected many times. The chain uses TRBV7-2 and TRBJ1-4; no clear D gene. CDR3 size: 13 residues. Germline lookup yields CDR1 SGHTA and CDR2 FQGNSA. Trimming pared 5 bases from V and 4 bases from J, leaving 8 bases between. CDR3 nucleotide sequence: TGTGCCAGCAGCCAAGACCGTAATGAAAAACTGTTTTTT. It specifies CASSQDRNEKLFF.

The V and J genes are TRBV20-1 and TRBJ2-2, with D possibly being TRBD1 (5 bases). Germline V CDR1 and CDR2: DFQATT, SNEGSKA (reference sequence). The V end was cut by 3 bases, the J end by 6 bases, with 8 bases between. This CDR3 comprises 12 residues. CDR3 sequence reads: CSASQQAGELFF. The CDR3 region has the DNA TGCAGTGCTAGTCAACAGGCCGGGGAGCTGTTTTTT.

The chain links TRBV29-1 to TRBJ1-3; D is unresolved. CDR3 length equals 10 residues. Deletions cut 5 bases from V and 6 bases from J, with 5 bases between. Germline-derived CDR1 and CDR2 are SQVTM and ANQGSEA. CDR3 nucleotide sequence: TGCAGCGTTCTGGTAAACACCATATATTTT. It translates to CSVLVNTIYF.

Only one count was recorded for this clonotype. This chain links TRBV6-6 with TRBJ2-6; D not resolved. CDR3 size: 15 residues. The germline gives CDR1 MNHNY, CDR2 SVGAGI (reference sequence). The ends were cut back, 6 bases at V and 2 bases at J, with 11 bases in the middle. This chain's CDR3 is CASSQGFPGANVLTF. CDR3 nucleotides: TGTGCCAGCAGCCAAGGGTTCCCTGGGGCCAACGTCCTGACTTTC.

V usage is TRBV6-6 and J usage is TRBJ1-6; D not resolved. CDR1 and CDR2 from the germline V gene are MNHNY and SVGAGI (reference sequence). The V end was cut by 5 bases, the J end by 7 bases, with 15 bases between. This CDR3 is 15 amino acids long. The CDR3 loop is CASSTAAIGNSPLHF. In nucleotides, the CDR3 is TGTGCCAGCAGTACCGCCGCAATCGGGAATTCACCCCTCCACTTT.

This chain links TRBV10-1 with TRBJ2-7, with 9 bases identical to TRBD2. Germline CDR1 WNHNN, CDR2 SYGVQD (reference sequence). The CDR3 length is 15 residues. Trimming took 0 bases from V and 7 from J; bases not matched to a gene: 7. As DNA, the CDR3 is TGCGCCAGCAGTGAGTCGGCTAGCGGGGTGTCGGAGCAGTACTTC. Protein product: CASSESASGVSEQYF.

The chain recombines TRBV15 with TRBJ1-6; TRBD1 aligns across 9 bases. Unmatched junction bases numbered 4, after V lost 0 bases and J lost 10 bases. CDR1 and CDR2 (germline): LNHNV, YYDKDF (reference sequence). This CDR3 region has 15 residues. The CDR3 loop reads CATSRDGTGPSPLHF. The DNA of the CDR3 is TGTGCCACCAGCAGAGACGGGACAGGGCCGTCACCCCTCCACTTT.

This chain's CDR3 is CAISLPDRANQPQHF. As DNA, the CDR3 is TGTGCCATCAGTCTCCCCGACAGGGCCAATCAGCCCCAGCATTTT. The V gene is TRBV10-3, the J gene TRBJ1-5, with 7 nucleotides matching TRBD1. The CDR3 loop spans 15 amino acids. V trimming: 5 bases; J trimming: 3 bases; junction bases outside the gene matches: 7. Germline loops: CDR1 ENHRY, CDR2 SYGVKD.

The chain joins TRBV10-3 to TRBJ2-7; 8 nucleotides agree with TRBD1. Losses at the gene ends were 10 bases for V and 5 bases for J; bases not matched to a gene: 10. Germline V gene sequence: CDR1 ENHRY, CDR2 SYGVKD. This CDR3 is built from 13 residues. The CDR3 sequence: CASRPRGRDEQYF. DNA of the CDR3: TGTGCCAGCAGGCCCAGGGGGCGAGACGAGCAGTACTTC.

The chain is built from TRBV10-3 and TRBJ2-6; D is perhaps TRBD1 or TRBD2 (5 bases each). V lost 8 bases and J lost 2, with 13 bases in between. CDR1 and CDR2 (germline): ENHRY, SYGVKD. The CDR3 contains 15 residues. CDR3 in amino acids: CAIGTGNTGANVLTF. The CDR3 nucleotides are TGTGCCATCGGGACGGGGAACACTGGGGCCAACGTCCTGACTTTC.

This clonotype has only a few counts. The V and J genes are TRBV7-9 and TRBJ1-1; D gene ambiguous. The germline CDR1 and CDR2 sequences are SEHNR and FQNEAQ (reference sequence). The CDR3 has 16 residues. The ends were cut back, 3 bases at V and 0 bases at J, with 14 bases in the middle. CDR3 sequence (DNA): TGTGCCAGCAGCTTCGGCCGTGTCAGTTTGAACACTGAAGCTTTCTTT. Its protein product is CASSFGRVSLNTEAFF.

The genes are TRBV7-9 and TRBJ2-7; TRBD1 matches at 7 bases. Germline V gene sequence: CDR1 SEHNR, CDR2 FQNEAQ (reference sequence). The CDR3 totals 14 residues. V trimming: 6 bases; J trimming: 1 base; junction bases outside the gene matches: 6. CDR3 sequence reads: CASSRTGQSYEQYF. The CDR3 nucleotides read TGTGCCAGCAGTCGCACGGGACAGTCCTACGAGCAGTACTTC.

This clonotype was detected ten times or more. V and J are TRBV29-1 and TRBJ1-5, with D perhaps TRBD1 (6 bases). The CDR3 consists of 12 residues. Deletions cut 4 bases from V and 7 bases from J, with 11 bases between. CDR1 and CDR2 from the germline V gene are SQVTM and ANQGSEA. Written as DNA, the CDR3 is TGCAGCGTTGGGGGGCATGGGCAGCCCCAGCATTTT. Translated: CSVGGHGQPQHF.

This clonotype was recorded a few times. CDR3 nucleotides: TGTGCCAGCAGCTCCCAAACAGGGGTGGCCACCGGGGAGCTGTTTTTT. Residues: CASSSQTGVATGELFF. The gene calls are TRBV7-8 and TRBJ2-2; 7 bases line up with TRBD1. This CDR3 spans 16 amino acids. Trimming at V came to 4 bases and at J to 4 bases, leaving 9 bases not matched to a gene. The germline V gene encodes CDR1 SGHVS and CDR2 FQNEAQ.